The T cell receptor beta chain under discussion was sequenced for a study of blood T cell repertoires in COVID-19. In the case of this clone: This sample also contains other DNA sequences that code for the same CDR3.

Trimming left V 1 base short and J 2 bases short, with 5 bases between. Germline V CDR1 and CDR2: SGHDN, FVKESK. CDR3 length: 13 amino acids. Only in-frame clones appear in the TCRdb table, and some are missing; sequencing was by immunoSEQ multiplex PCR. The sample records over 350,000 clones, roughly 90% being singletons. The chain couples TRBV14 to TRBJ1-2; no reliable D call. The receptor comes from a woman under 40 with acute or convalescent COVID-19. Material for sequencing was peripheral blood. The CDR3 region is CASSQGVNYGYTF. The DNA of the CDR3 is TGTGCCAGCAGCCAAGGCGTGAACTATGGCTACACCTTC.